This record covers a single TCR beta chain. Its antigen is still unknown. Vbeta (60) and Jbeta (13) primers were used in the PCR. Profiled with immunoSEQ multiplex PCR; TCRdb holds only in-frame clones, not every one. This table has around 190,000 clones, 87% appearing once. These data come from a study of cytomegalovirus exposure and HLA in healthy donors. Turning to the study itself: In an earlier analysis, approximately 120 million unique TCR beta sequences were found from some 180 million T cells.

Findings and caveats of the study: A later analysis linked a missense variant in DCLRE1C to the trimming of TCR beta V and J genes. Most observed TCR sequences were rare, whereas some public TCRs were detected in many donors.

The ends were cut back, 2 bases at V and 0 bases at J, with 8 bases in the middle. The CDR3 is 15 amino acids. Germline V gives CDR1 MNHEY, CDR2 SMNVEV (reference sequence). The genes are TRBV27 and TRBJ1-5; D may be TRBD1 (5 bases). The sequence came from a boy between 2 and 10 years old in good health and CMV-seronegative. Sequencing was done on a sample of PBMCs. The CDR3, as DNA: TGTGCCAGCAGTTTAAAGGGGTATAGCAATCAGCCCCAGCATTTT. It codes for CASSLKGYSNQPQHF.